The rows below give T cell receptor delta chains drawn from one sample of a study of Vδ1+ human thymocytes. TCRdb reapplied CATT to the multiplex PCR reads. This sample has about 73,000 delta-chain clones; around 34% occur once, and the top ten carry more than 0.25%. Sequencing was carried out using Vdelta1+ gamma-delta thymocytes from the thymus. Every receptor here comes from a boy in the first two years of life who had congenital heart surgery. Both conserved end residues are part of each CDR3. The D gene is left open where the match is weak. Expanded clones are given a class, and other clones once, few, many or no size at all.

abundance,d_gene,j_gene,v_gene,CDR3nt,CDR3aa
-,TRDD3,TRDJ1,TRDV1,TGTGCTCTTGGGGAACTCGGAAATATCGTGGCTACGGGGTACTGGGGGATACGACGCTACACCGATAAACTCATCTTT,CALGELGNIVATGYWGIRRYTDKLIF
-,TRDD3,TRDJ1,TRDV1,TGTGCTCTTGGGGAAAGTTTGCGGGGGGATAAGTATGAACTCATCTTT,CALGESLRGDKYELIF
-,TRDD3,TRDJ1,TRDV1,TGTGCTCTTGGGGAAGGTATCCGTAATTACTGGGGGATTTGTTACACCGATAAACTCATCTTT,CALGEGIRNYWGICYTDKLIF
few,TRDD3,TRDJ1,TRDV1,TGTGCTCTTGTTGTCTACTGGGGGATACCAATCAACACCGATAAACTCATCTTT,CALVVYWGIPINTDKLIF
-,TRDD3,TRDJ1,TRDV1,TGTGCTCTTGGGGAAGGCCCTTCGCTTCATACTGGGGGATGCAACCTCATCTTT,CALGEGPSLHTGGCNLIF
few,-,TRDJ1,TRDV1,TGTGCTCTTGGGGGGACTAGAGGGCGATACACCGATAAACTCATCTTT,CALGGTRGRYTDKLIF
-,TRDD3,TRDJ1,TRDV1,TGTGCTCTTGGGGTTGCGGTTCCGCCCTACATAGACTGGGGGATACGGGACACCGATAAACTCATCTTT,CALGVAVPPYIDWGIRDTDKLIF
few,-,TRDJ1,TRDV1,TGTGCTCTTGGGGGATCCTTCCCCTTCGACGGGACAGGGACTTTCGATAAACTCATCTTT,CALGGSFPFDGTGTFDKLIF
-,-,TRDJ1,TRDV1,TGTGCTCTTGGGGAACTTTTGGCCGATCCCCTCGATAAACTCATCTTT,CALGELLADPLDKLIF
many,TRDD3,TRDJ1,TRDV2,TGTGCCTGTGACAACCCCCCCTCCTTTACTGGGGGATACGGGTCCACCGATAAACTCATCTTT,CACDNPPSFTGGYGSTDKLIF
-,TRDD3,TRDJ1,TRDV1,TGTGCTCTTGGGGTTTTTTCCTCTTACTCACGGGGGATACGCGGTAAACTCATCTTT,CALGVFSSYSRGIRGKLIF
-,-,TRDJ1,TRDV1,TGTGCTCTTGGGCCCCACCCTTCCGGGTTCCTGGGTATTAACACCGATAAACTCATCTTT,CALGPHPSGFLGINTDKLIF
few,TRDD3,TRDJ1,TRDV1,TGTGCTCTTGGGGAAGGTGAGGTCGCCCGGGGGGATACTATGGGGTACACCGATAAACTCATCTTT,CALGEGEVARGDTMGYTDKLIF